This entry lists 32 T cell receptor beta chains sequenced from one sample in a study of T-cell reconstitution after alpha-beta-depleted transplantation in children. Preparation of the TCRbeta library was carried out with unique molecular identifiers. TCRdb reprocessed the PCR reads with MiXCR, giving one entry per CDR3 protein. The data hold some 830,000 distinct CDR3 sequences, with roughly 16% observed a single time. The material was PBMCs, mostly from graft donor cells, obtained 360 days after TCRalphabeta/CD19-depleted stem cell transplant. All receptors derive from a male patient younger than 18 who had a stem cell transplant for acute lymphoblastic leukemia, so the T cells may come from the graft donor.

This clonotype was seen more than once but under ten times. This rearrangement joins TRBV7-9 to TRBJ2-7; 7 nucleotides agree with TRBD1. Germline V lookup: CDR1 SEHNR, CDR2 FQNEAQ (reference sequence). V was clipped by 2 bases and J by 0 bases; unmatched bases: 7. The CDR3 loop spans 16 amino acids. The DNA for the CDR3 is TGTGCCAGCAGCTTAAGTCATACAGGGGCCTCCTACGAGCAGTACTTC. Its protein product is CASSLSHTGASYEQYF.

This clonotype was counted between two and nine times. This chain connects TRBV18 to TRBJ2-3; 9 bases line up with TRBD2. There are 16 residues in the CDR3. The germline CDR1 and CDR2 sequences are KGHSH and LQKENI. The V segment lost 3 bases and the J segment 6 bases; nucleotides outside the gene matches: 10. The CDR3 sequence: CASSPTGLAGPDTQYF. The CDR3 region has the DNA TGTGCCAGCTCACCCACGGGACTAGCAGGCCCCGATACGCAGTATTTT.

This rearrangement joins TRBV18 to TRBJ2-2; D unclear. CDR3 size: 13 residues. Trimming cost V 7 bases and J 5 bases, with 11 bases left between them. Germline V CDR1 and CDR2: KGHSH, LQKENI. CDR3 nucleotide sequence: TGTGCCAGCTATGCTAGGCGGACCGGGGAGCTGTTTTTT. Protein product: CASYARRTGELFF. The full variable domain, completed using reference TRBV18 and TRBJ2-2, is NAGVMQNPRHLVRRRGQEARLRCSPMKGHSHVYWYRQLPEEGLKFMVYLQKENIIDESGMPKERFSAEFPKEGPSILRIQQVVRGDSAAYFCASYARRTGELFFGEGSRLTVL.

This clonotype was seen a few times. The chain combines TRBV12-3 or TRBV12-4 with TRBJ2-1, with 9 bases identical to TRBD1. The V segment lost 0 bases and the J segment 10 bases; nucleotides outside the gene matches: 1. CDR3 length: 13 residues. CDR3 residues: CASSLADRGEQFF. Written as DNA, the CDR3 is TGTGCCAGCAGTTTAGCTGACAGGGGGGAGCAGTTCTTC.

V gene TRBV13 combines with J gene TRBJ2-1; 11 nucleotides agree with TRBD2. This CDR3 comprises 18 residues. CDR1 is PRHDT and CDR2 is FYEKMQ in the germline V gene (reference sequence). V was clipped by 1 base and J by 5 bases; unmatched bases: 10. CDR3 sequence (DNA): TGTGCCAGCAGCTTAGAGTCTTCTAGCGGGAGGTCTGACAATGAGCAGTTCTTC. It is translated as CASSLESSSGRSDNEQFF. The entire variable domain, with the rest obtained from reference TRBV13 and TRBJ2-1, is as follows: AAGVIQSPRHLIKEKRETATLKCYPIPRHDTVYWYQQGPGQDPQFLISFYEKMQSDKGSIPDRFSAQQFSDYHSELNMSSLELGDSALYFCASSLESSSGRSDNEQFFGPGTRLTVL.

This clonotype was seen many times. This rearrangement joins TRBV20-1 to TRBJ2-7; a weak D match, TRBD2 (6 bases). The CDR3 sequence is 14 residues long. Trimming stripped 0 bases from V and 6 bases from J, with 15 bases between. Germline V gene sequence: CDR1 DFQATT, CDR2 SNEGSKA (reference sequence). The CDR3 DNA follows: TGCAGTGCTAGAGATTGGCGGGAAGGCAGCGAGCAGTACTTC. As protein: CSARDWREGSEQYF.

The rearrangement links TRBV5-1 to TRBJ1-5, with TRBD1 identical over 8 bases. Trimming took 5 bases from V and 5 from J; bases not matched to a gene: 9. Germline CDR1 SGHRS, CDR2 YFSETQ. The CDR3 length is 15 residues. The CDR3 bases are TGCGCCAGCAGTCCGAGGACAGGGAAGGATCAGCCCCAGCATTTT. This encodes CASSPRTGKDQPQHF.

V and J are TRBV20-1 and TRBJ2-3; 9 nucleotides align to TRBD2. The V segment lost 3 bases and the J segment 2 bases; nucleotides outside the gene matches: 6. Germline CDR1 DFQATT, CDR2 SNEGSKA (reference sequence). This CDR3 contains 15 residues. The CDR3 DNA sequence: TGCAGTGCTAGTTCTTTAGCGGGGGTCACAGATACGCAGTATTTT. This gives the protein CSASSLAGVTDTQYF.

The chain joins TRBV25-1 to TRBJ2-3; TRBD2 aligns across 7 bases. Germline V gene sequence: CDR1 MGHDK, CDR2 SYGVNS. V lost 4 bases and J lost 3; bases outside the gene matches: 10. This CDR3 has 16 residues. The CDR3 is CASSGRLAPATDTQYF. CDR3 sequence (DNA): TGTGCCAGCAGTGGTCGACTAGCCCCCGCTACAGATACGCAGTATTTT.

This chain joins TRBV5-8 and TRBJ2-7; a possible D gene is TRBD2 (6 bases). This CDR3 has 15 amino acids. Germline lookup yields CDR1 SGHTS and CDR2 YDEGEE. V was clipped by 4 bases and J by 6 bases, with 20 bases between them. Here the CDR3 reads CASSGRFGTAGEQYF. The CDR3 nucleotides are TGTGCCAGCAGCGGGCGATTTGGAACAGCGGGCGAGCAGTACTTC.

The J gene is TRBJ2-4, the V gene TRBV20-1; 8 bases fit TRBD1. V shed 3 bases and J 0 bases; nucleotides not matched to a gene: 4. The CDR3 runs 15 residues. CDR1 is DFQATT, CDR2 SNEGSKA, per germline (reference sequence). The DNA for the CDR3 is TGCAGTGCTAGCCCCGACAGGGGAGCCAAAAACATTCAGTACTTC. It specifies CSASPDRGAKNIQYF.

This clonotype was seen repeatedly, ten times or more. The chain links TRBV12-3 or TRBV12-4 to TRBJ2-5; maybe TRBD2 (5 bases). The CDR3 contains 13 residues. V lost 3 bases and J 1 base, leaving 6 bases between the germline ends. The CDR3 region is CASSFRGQETQYF. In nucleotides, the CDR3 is TGTGCCAGCAGTTTCCGGGGCCAAGAGACCCAGTACTTC.

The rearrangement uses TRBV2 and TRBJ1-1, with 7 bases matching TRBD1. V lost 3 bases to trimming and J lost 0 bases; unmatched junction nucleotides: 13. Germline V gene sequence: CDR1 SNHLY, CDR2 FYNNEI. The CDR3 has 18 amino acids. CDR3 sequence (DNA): TGTGCCAGCAGTGAGAGTATAGCGGTGGGACAGCTGAACACTGAAGCTTTCTTT. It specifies CASSESIAVGQLNTEAFF.

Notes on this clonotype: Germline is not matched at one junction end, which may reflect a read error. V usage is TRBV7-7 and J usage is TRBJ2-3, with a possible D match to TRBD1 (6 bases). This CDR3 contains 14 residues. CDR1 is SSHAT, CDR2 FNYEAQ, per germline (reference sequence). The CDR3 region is CTSSPGQNTDTQYF. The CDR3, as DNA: TGTACCAGCTCCCCGGGACAAAACACAGATACGCAGTATTTT.

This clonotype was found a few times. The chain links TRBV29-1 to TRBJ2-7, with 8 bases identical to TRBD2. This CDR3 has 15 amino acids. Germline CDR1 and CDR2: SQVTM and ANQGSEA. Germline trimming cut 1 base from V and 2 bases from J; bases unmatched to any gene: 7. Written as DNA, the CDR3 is TGCAGCGTTGAAGGGGTTGCAGCGGGAGCCTACGAGCAGTACTTC. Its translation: CSVEGVAAGAYEQYF.

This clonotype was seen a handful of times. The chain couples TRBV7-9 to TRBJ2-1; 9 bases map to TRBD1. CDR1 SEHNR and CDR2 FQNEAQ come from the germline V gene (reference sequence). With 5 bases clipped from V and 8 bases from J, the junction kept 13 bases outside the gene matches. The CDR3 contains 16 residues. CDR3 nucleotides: TGTGCCAGCAGCCATGTAACAGGGGGCGTCGGGGATGAGCAGTTCTTC. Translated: CASSHVTGGVGDEQFF.

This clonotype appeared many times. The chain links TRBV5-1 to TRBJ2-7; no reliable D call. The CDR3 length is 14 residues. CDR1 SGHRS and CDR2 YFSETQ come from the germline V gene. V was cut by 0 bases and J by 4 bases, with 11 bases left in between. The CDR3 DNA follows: TGCGCCAGCAGCTTGGCCTATTTGGCTTACGAGCAGTACTTC. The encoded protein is CASSLAYLAYEQYF. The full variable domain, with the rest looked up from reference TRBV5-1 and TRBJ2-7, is KAGVTQTPRYLIKTRGQQVTLSCSPISGHRSVSWYQQTPGQGLQFLFEYFSETQRNKGNFPGRFSGRQFSNSRSEMNVSTLELGDSALYLCASSLAYLAYEQYFGPGTRLTVT.

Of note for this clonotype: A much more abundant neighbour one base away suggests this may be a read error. This CDR3 reads CASCLGTVNQPQHF. DNA of the CDR3: TGTGCCAGCTGTTTAGGGACAGTCAATCAGCCCCAGCATTTT. The chain links TRBV12-3 or TRBV12-4 to TRBJ1-5; the match to TRBD1 covers 7 bases. The CDR3 is made up of 14 amino acids.

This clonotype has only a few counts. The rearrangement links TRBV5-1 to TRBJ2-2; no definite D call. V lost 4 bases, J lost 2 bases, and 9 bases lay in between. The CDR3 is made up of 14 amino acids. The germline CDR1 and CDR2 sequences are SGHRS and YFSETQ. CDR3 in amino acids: CASSIAANTGELFF. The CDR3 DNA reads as TGCGCCAGCAGCATAGCAGCTAACACCGGGGAGCTGTTTTTT. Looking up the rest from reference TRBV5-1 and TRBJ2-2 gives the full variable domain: KAGVTQTPRYLIKTRGQQVTLSCSPISGHRSVSWYQQTPGQGLQFLFEYFSETQRNKGNFPGRFSGRQFSNSRSEMNVSTLELGDSALYLCASSIAANTGELFFGEGSRLTVL.

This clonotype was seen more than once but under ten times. DNA for the CDR3: TGTGCCAGCAGCTTCGGGGGGTCTAGCACCGGGGAGCTGTTTTTT. Its protein is CASSFGGSSTGELFF. The V call is TRBV7-3, the J call TRBJ2-2; 7 nucleotides agree with TRBD2. With 3 bases clipped from V and 4 bases from J, the junction kept 5 bases outside the gene matches. Germline lookup yields CDR1 SGHTA and CDR2 FQGTGA. CDR3 length: 15 residues.

The CDR3 DNA reads TGTGCCAGCAGCTCACCGGGACAAAAGCCCCAAGAGACCCAGTACTTC. Its protein is CASSSPGQKPQETQYF. V and J are TRBV5-5 and TRBJ2-5, with D perhaps matching TRBD1 (6 bases). Trimming took off 3 bases at V and 1 base at J, with 16 bases between the two ends. Germline CDR1 reads SGHKS; CDR2 reads YYEKEE (reference sequence). This CDR3 region has 16 residues.

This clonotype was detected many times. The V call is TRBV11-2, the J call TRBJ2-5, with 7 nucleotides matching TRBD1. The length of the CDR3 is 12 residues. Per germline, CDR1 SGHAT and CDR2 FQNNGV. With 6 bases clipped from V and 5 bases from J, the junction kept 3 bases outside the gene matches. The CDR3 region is CASSGRGETQYF. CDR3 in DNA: TGTGCCAGCAGTGGCAGGGGGGAGACCCAGTACTTC.

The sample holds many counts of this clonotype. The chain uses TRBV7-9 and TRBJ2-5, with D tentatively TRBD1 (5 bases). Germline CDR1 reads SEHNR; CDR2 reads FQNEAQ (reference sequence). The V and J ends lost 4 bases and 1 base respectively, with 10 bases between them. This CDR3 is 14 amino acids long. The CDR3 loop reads CASSYPGSQETQYF. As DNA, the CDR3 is TGTGCCAGCAGCTACCCAGGGTCCCAAGAGACCCAGTACTTC. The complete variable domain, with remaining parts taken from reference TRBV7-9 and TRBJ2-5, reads DTGVSQNPRHKITKRGQNVTFRCDPISEHNRLYWYRQTLGQGPEFLTYFQNEAQLEKSRLLSDRFSAERPKGSFSTLEIQRTEQGDSAMYLCASSYPGSQETQYFGPGTRLLVL.

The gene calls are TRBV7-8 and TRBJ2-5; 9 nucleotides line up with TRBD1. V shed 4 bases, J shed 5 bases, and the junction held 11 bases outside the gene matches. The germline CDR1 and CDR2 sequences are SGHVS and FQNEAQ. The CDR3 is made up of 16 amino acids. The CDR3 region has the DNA TGTGCCAGCAGCTCACAGACAGGGGGGATCATTGAGACCCAGTACTTC. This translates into CASSSQTGGIIETQYF.

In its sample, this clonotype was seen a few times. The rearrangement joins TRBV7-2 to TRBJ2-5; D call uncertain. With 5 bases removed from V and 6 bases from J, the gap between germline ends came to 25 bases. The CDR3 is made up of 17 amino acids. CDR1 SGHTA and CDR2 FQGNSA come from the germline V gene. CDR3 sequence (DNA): TGTGCCAGCAGCCCTAGTCGTACGCGGCAACCTGGAAAGACCCAGTACTTC. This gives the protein CASSPSRTRQPGKTQYF.

The CDR3 DNA is TGTGCCATCAGTGGGATAGCGGGAGGATACAATGAGCAGTTCTTC. Encoded protein: CAISGIAGGYNEQFF. V and J are TRBV10-3 and TRBJ2-1; 10 bases are shared with TRBD2. The ends lost 4 bases at V and 4 bases at J; junction bases unmatched: 4. CDR3 length: 15 residues. Per germline, CDR1 ENHRY and CDR2 SYGVKD.

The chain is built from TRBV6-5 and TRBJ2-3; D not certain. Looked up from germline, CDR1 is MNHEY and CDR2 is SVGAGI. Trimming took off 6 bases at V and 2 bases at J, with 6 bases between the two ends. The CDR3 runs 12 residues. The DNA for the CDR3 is TGTGCCAGCAGGCCGAACACAGATACGCAGTATTTT. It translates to CASRPNTDTQYF.

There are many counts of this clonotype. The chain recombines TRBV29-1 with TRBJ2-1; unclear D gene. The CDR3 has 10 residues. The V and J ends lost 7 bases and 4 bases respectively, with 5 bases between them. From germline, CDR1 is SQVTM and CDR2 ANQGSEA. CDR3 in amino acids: CSAVYNEQFF. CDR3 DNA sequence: TGCAGCGCCGTTTACAATGAGCAGTTCTTC.

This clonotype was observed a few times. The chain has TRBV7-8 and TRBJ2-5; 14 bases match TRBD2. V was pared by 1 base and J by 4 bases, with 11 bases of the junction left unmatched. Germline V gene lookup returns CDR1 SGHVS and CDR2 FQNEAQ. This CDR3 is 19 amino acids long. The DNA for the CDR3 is TGTGCCAGCAGCTTAGTGACTAGCGGGAGGGGCTGGATAGGAGAGACCCAGTACTTC. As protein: CASSLVTSGRGWIGETQYF.

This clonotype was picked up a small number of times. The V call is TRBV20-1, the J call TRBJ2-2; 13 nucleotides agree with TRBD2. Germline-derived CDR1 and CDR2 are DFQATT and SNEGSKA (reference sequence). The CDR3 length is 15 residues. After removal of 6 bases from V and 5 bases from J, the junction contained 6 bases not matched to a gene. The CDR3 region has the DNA TGCAGTGCCCGAGAGACTAGCGGGAGGACCGGGGAGCTGTTTTTT. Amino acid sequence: CSARETSGRTGELFF.

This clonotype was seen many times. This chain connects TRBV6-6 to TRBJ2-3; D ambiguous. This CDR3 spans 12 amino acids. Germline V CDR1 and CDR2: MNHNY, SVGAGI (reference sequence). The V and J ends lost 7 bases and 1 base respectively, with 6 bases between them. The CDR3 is CASMSGTDTQYF. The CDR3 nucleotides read TGTGCCAGCATGTCAGGCACAGATACGCAGTATTTT.

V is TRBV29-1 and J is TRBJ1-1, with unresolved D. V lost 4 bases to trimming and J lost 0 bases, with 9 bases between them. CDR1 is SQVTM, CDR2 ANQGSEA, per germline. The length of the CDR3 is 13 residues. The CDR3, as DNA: TGCAGCGTTGGGATGCGGCTGAACACTGAAGCTTTCTTT. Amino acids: CSVGMRLNTEAFF.